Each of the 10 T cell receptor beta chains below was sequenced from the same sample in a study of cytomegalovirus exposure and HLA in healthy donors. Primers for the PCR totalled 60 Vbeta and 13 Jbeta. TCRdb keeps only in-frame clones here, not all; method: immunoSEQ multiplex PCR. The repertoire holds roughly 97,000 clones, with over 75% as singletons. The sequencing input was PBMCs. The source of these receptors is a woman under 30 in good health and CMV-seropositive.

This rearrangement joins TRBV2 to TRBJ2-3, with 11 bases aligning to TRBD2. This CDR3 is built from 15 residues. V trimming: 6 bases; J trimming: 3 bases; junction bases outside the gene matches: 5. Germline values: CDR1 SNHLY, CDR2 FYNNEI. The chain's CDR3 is CASRATSGSTDTQYF. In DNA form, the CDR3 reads TGTGCCAGCAGGGCTACTAGCGGGAGTACAGATACGCAGTATTTT. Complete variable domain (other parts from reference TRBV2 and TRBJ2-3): EPEVTQTPSHQVTQMGQEVILRCVPISNHLYFYWYRQILGQKVEFLVSFYNNEISEKSEIFDDQFSVERPDGSNFTLKIRSTKLEDSAMYFCASRATSGSTDTQYFGPGTRLTVL.

The chain's CDR3 is CASSETGNTEAFF. In nucleotides, the CDR3 is TGTGCCAGCAGCGAGACAGGGAACACTGAAGCTTTCTTT. The V call is TRBV2, the J call TRBJ1-1; D perhaps matches TRBD1 (6 bases). Between the trimmed V and J ends, which lost 6 bases and 1 base, there was a span of 9 bases. The CDR3 is made up of 13 amino acids. CDR1 and CDR2 (germline): SNHLY, FYNNEI.

DNA for the CDR3: TGTGCCAGCAGTGGGACTGGACAGATCAATACGCAGTATTTT. Protein product: CASSGTGQINTQYF. The V gene is TRBV2, the J gene TRBJ2-3; the D gene is possibly TRBD1 (6 bases). This CDR3 is 14 amino acids long. V was shortened by 4 bases and J by 7 bases, with 15 bases between the two germline ends. CDR1 is SNHLY and CDR2 is FYNNEI in the germline V gene.

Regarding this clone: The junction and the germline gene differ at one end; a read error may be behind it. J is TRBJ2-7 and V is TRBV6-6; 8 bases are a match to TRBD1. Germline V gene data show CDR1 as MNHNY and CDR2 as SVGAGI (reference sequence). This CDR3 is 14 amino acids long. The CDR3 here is CASSNSGTGYEQYF. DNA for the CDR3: TGTGCCAGCAGTAACTCCGGGACAGGCTACGAGCAGTACTTC.

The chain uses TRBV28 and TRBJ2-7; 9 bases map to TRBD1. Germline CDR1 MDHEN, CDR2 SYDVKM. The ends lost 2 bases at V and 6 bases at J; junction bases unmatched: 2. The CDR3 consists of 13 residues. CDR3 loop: CASSLVDRGEQYF. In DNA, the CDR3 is TGTGCCAGCAGTTTAGTGGACAGGGGCGAGCAGTACTTC.

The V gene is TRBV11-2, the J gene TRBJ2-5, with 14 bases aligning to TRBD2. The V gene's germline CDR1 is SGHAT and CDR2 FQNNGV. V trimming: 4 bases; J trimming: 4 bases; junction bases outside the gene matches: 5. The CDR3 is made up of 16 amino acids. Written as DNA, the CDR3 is TGTGCCAGCAGCTATGGGACTAGCGGGAGTGTAGAGACCCAGTACTTC. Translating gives CASSYGTSGSVETQYF. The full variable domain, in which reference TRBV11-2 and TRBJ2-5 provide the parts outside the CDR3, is EAGVAQSPRYKIIEKRQSVAFWCNPISGHATLYWYQQILGQGPKLLIQFQNNGVVDDSQLPKDRFSAERLKGVDSTLKIQPAKLEDSAVYLCASSYGTSGSVETQYFGPGTRLLVL.

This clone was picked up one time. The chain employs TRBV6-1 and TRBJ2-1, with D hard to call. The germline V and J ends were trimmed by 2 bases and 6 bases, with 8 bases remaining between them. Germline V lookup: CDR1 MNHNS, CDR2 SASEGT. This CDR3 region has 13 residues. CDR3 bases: TGTGCCAGCAGTGAACTTAGCCCCAATGAGCAGTTCTTC. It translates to CASSELSPNEQFF.

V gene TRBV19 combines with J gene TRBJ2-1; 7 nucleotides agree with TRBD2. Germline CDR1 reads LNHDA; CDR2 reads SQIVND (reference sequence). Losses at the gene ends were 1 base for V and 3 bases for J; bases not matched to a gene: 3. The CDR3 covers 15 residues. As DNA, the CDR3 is TGTGCCAGTAGTATAGGCGGGAGCGGCTACAATGAGCAGTTCTTC. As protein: CASSIGGSGYNEQFF.

CDR3 sequence reads: CASTYRAPNQPQHF. The CDR3 region has the DNA TGTGCCAGTACCTACAGGGCCCCAAATCAGCCCCAGCATTTT. This chain connects TRBV19 to TRBJ1-5, with D maybe TRBD1 (6 bases). This CDR3 is built from 14 residues. V dropped 7 bases and J dropped 4 bases, with 14 bases sitting between them. Per the germline V gene, CDR1 is LNHDA and CDR2 is SQIVND (reference sequence).

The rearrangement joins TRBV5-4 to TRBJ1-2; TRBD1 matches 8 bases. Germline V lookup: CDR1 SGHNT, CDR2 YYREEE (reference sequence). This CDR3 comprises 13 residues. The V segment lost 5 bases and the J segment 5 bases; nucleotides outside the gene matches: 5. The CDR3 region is CASSTTGAYGYTF. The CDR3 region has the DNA TGTGCCAGCAGTACGACAGGGGCATATGGCTACACCTTC.